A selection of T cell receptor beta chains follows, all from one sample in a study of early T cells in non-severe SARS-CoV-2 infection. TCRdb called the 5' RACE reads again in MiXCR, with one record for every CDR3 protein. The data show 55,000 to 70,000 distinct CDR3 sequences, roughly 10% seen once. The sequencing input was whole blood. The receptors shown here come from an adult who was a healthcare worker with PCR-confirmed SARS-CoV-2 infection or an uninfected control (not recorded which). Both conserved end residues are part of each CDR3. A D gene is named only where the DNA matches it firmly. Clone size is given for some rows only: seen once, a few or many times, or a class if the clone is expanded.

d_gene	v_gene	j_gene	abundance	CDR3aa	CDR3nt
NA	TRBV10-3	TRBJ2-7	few	CAISAVALRGYEQYF	TGTGCCATCAGTGCGGTGGCCCTGAGGGGCTACGAGCAGTACTTC
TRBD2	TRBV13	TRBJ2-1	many	CASSSSSGSLKNEQFF	TGTGCCAGCAGCTCCTCTAGCGGGAGCTTGAAGAATGAGCAGTTCTTC
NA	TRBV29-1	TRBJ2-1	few	CSVERVSGGGRFF	TGCAGCGTTGAAAGGGTTTCTGGGGGAGGCCGGTTCTTC
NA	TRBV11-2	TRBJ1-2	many	CASSSPSMGAIYGYTF	TGTGCCAGCAGCTCCCCATCCATGGGCGCCATCTATGGCTACACCTTC
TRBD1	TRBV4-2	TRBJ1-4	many	CASSQGPGTGGEKLFF	TGTGCCAGCAGCCAAGGGCCCGGGACAGGGGGCGAAAAACTGTTTTTT
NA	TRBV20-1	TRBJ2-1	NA	CSAAGSLGNEQFF	TGCAGTGCGGCAGGGTCACTGGGGAATGAGCAGTTCTTC
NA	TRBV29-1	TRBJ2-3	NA	CSVEDRATGPDTQYF	TGCAGCGTTGAAGACCGGGCCACAGGGCCAGATACGCAGTATTTT
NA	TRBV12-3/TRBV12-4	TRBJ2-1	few	CASSRRSEQFF	TGTGCCAGCAGTCGTCGAAGTGAGCAGTTCTTC
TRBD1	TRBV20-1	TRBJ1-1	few	CSAPRQGGTEAFF	TGCAGTGCTCCTAGACAGGGGGGAACTGAAGCTTTCTTT
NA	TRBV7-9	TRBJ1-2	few	CAAQGAARPGYTF	TGTGCCGCCCAAGGTGCCGCACGACCTGGCTACACCTTC
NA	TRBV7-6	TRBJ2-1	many	CASSLQTYANEQFF	TGTGCCAGCAGCCTGCAAACCTATGCCAATGAGCAGTTCTTC
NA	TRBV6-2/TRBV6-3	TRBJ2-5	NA	CASSYVGPRETQYF	TGTGCCAGCAGTTACGTGGGACCCAGGGAGACCCAGTACTTC
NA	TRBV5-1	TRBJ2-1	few	CASSVSAAVSYNEQFF	TGCGCCAGCAGTGTTTCTGCGGCGGTCTCCTACAATGAGCAGTTCTTC
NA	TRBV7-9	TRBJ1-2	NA	CASSLGKSDGYTF	TGTGCCAGCAGCTTAGGAAAAAGTGATGGCTACACCTTC
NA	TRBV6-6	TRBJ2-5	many	CASIARMSETQYF	TGTGCCAGCATTGCGAGGATGTCGGAGACCCAGTACTTC
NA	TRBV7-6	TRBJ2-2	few	CASRRGTGELFF	TGTGCCAGCAGGCGCGGCACCGGGGAGCTGTTTTTT
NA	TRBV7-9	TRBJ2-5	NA	CASSLSRGGQETQYF	TGTGCCAGCAGCTTATCGAGAGGGGGCCAAGAGACCCAGTACTTC
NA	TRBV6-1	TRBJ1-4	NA	CASSGGFYSEKLFF	TGTGCCAGCAGTGGGGGATTCTATAGTGAAAAACTGTTTTTT
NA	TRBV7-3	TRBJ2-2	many	CASSPLGTGELFF	TGTGCCAGCAGCCCGTTGGGGACCGGGGAGCTGTTTTTT
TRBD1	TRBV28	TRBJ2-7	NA	CASSSEDRGSPYEQYF	TGTGCCAGCAGTTCCGAGGACAGGGGGAGTCCCTACGAGCAGTACTTC
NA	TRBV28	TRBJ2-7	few	CASSLLAFRATYEQYF	TGTGCCAGCAGTCTCTTGGCGTTTAGGGCGACCTACGAGCAGTACTTC
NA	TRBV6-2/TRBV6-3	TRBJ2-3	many	CASSYQDRRTDTQYF	TGTGCCAGCAGTTACCAAGACCGCCGCACAGATACGCAGTATTTT
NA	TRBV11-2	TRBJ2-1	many	CASRPKGLSYNEQFF	TGTGCCAGCAGACCAAAGGGTTTATCCTACAATGAGCAGTTCTTC
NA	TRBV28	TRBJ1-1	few	CASKWSGRDTEAFF	TGTGCCAGCAAGTGGTCCGGGAGGGACACTGAAGCTTTCTTT
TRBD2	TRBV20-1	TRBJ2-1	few	CSAVAGGFNEQFF	TGCAGTGCCGTAGCGGGAGGTTTCAATGAGCAGTTCTTC
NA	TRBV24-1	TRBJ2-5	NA	CATGGDGGNQETQYF	TGTGCCACCGGGGGGGACGGGGGCAACCAAGAGACCCAGTACTTC
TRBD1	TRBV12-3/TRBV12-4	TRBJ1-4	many	CASSSPGTGPKLFF	TGTGCCAGCAGCTCCCCCGGGACAGGGCCAAAACTGTTTTTT
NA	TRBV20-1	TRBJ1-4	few	CSAKTVQGIGGELFF	TGCAGTGCTAAAACAGTACAGGGAATAGGCGGCGAACTGTTTTTT
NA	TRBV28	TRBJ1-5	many	CASAPFAVGNQPQHF	TGTGCCAGCGCGCCCTTTGCAGTCGGCAATCAGCCCCAGCATTTT
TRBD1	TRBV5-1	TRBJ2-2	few	CATKGTVNAGELFF	TGCGCCACCAAAGGGACAGTGAACGCCGGGGAGCTGTTTTTT
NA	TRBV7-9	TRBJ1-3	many	CASSLQQGPNTIYF	TGTGCCAGCAGCTTACAGCAGGGGCCAAACACCATATATTTT
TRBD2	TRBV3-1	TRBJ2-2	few	CASSSTGLAANTGELFF	TGTGCCAGCAGCTCCACTGGACTAGCGGCGAACACCGGGGAGCTGTTTTTT
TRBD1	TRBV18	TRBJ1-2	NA	CASSPAGGNYGYTF	TGTGCCAGCTCACCAGCAGGGGGCAATTATGGCTACACCTTC